This T cell receptor beta chain was identified during a study of Graves' ophthalmopathy and Graves' hyperthyroidism. This clonotype was detected ten times or more. CDR1 is MNHEY and CDR2 is SMNVEV in the germline V gene (reference sequence). The CDR3 runs 12 residues. Deletions cut 4 bases from V and 11 bases from J, with 11 bases between. For repertoire sequencing, the TCR beta CDR3 regions were amplified from RNA transcripts. HTBI-primed first-round RT-PCR preceded second-round multiplex PCR. TCRdb used MiXCR to reprocess the multiplex PCR reads, holding one entry per CDR3 protein. The sample records 500,000 to 800,000 distinct CDR3 sequences, just over 40% being singletons.

The sequencing sample was made of peripheral blood. J is TRBJ1-4 and V is TRBV27, with D possibly TRBD1 on 5 matching bases. This TCR came from an adult man with Graves' ophthalmopathy. Here the CDR3 reads CASSSTDGKLFF. In DNA form, the CDR3 reads TGTGCCAGCAGTTCGACAGATGGTAAACTGTTTTTT.